This T cell receptor (beta chain) was identified in a study of vaccination and CD4 T cells after COVID-19. About this clonotype itself: No antigen is known for it.

The CDR3 totals 11 residues. CDR1 is MNHNS and CDR2 is SASEGT in the germline V gene. The V gene lost 6 bases and the J gene lost 3 bases, with 6 bases spanning the gap. Treatment defined: roughly 11-day PBMC culture with coronavirus spike peptide pools or control peptides (ViraFEST assay). The Oncomine TCR Beta short-read assay was applied to DNA of cultured CD4+ T cells. After culture, CD4+ T cells served as the source for genomic DNA extraction. In TCRdb, the PCR reads were re-called with MiXCR into one record per CDR3 protein. The table lists over 15,000 distinct CDR3 sequences, approximately 39% of them singletons.

The sample was CD4+ T cells from blood, cultured in vitro, taken before SARS-CoV-2 vaccination. This receptor was obtained from a human donor who had recovered from COVID-19. This chain links TRBV6-1 with TRBJ2-7; TRBD2 is a possible D gene (6 bases). CDR3 amino acids: CASREGYEQYF. DNA for the CDR3: TGTGCCAGCAGGGAGGGCTACGAGCAGTACTTC.